This T cell receptor (beta chain) was sequenced in a study of human T cells and chemical hapten exposure. About the study: Among samples, TCR yields varied mainly because of small differences in pooled library volume.

There are many counts of this clonotype. This CDR3 has 15 residues. TCRdb analysed the RACE reads with MiXCR anew, one entry per CDR3 protein. The sample consists of roughly 60,000 distinct CDR3 sequences, roughly 6.7% of them appearing once. Time point indicated: pre-sensitization, week 0. Indicated treatment: therapeutic diphenylcyclopropenone sensitization with weekly scalp DPC. The sample consisted of whole blood, taken in connection with sensitization to the hapten diphenylcyclopropenone (DPC). The receptor was derived from a woman in her twenties or thirties with alopecia areata. Some clones in this sample may be carry-over from other donors' samples. The rearrangement uses TRBV21-1 and TRBJ2-2; TRBD2 is taken as the D call from the table, unchecked against the DNA. TRBV21-1 is a pseudogene locus. The chain's CDR3 is CASSKDRGITGELFF. CDR3 DNA sequence: TGTGCCAGCAGCAAAGACCGAGGGATCACCGGGGAGCTGTTTTTT.